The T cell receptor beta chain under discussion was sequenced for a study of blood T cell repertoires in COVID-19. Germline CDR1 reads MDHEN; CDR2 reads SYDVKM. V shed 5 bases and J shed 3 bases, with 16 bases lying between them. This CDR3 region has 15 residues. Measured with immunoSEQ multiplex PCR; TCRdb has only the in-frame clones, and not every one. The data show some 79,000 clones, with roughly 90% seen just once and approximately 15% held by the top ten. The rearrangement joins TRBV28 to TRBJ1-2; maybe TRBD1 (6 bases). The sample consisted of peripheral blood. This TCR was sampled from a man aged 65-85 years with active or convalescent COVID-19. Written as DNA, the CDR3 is TGTGCCAGCAGTCTACCACCGGACAGTTACTATGGCTACACCTTC. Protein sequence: CASSLPPDSYYGYTF.